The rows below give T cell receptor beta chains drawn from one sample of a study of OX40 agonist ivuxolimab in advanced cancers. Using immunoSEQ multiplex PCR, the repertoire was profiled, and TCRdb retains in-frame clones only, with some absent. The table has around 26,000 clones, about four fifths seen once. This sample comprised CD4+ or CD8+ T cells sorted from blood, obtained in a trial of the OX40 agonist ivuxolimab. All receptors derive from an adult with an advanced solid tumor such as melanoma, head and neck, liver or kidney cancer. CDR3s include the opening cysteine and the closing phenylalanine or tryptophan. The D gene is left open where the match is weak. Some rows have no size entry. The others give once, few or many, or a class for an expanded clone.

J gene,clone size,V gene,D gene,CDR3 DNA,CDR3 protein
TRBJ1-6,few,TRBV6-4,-,TGTGCCAGCAGTGAAGCAGAGGGTGGGAATTCACCCCTCCACTTT,CASSEAEGGNSPLHF
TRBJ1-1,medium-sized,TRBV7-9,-,TGTGCCAGCGAACACATAGGTGGCGCCCAATACACTGAAGCTTTCTTT,CASEHIGGAQYTEAFF
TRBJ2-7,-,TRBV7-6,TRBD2,TGTGCCAGCAGCTTATTCGCGGGAGTTGTCTACGAGCAGTACTTC,CASSLFAGVVYEQYF
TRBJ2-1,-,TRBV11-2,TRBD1,TGTGCCAGCAGCTTAGGCACAGGGGTGGGTAGCCGATACAATGAGCAGTTCTTC,CASSLGTGVGSRYNEQFF
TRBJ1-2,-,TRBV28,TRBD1,TGTGCCAGCAGTTTCCCGGGACAGGGTAACTATGGCTACACCTTC,CASSFPGQGNYGYTF
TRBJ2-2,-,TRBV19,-,TGTGCCACGGCCAGCACCGGGGAGCTGTTTTTT,CATASTGELFF
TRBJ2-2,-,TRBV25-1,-,TGTGCCAGCAGTGAAGGGACTGATGCCGGGGAGCTGTTTTTT,CASSEGTDAGELFF
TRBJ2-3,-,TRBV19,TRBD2,TGTGCCAGTACTAGCGGGGGGCTGATGACAGATACGCAGTATTTT,CASTSGGLMTDTQYF
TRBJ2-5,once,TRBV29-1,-,TGCAGCGTCTGTTTCATGGATGGCGAAGAGACCCAGTACTTC,CSVCFMDGEETQYF
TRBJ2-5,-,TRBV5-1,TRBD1,TGCGCCAGCAGCTTGGCAGGACAGGGAAAGATAGAGACCCAGTACTTC,CASSLAGQGKIETQYF
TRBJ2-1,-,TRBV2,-,TGTGCCAGCAGTGGTTGGCAGGGCTCCTACAATGAGCAGTTCTTC,CASSGWQGSYNEQFF
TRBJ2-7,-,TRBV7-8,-,TGTGCCAGCAGCCCCGGGACGTCTTCCTACGAGCAGTACTTC,CASSPGTSSYEQYF
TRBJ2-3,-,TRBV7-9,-,TGTGCCAGCAGCTTTCCAGACAGTCACTCAGATACGCAGTATTTT,CASSFPDSHSDTQYF
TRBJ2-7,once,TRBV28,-,TGTGCCTCAGGGAGAGGTAATATGGCCTACGAGCAGTACTTC,CASGRGNMAYEQYF
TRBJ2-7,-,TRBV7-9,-,TGTGCCAGCAGCTTATCTGACCCCTACGAGCAGTACTTC,CASSLSDPYEQYF
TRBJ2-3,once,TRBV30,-,TGTGCCTGGAGCTCGACAGATACGCAGTATTTT,CAWSSTDTQYF
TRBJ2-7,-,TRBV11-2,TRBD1,TGTGCCAGCACCCCCGATATCGGGACAGGGGTGCTAGACTACGAGCAGTACTTC,CASTPDIGTGVLDYEQYF
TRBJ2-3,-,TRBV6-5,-,TGTGCCAGCAGCCCGGGACTCTTAGATACGCAGTATTTT,CASSPGLLDTQYF
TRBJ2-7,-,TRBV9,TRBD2,TGTGCCAGCAGCGTAGTTTCGGGGGGATTGAACGAGCAGTACTTC,CASSVVSGGLNEQYF
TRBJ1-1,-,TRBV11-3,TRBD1,TGTGCCAGCAGCCCCGGGACAGGGGGCGCGTGGACTGAAGCTTTCTTT,CASSPGTGGAWTEAFF
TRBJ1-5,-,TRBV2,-,TGTGCCAGCAGTGAGGACAGATTAATCTATAGCAATCAGCCCCAGCATTTT,CASSEDRLIYSNQPQHF
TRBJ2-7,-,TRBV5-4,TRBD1,TGTGCCAGCAGCCCAATGGGACAGGGGGTCTACGAGCAGTACTTC,CASSPMGQGVYEQYF
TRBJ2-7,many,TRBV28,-,TGTGCCAGCAGTAACCCCCCGGGAGTGAGGGAGTACTTC,CASSNPPGVREYF
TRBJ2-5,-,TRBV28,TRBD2,TGTGCCAGCAGCCAAGTGGGCGGGGGGGTGGAGACCCAGTACTTC,CASSQVGGGVETQYF
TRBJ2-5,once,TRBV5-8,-,TGTGCCAGCAGCCGGTGGGAGGTCCAAGAGACCCAGTACTTC,CASSRWEVQETQYF
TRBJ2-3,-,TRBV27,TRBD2,TGTGCCAGCAGTTCCCAACCGGGACTAGCGGGGGTTACGCAGTATTTT,CASSSQPGLAGVTQYF
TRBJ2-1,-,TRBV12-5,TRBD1,TGTGCTAGTGGTCTACTTGGGGCAGGGGGCTACAATGAGCAGTTCTTC,CASGLLGAGGYNEQFF
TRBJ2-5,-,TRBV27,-,TGTGCCAGCAGTTTAGGACAGAGAGAGACCCAGTACTTC,CASSLGQRETQYF
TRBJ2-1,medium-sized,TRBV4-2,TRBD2,TGTGCCAGCAGCCGTCTAGCGGGGAGCTCCTACAATGAGCAGTTCTTC,CASSRLAGSSYNEQFF
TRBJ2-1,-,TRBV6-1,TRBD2,TGTGCCAGCAGTGATTGGTTTACGGGGGGGAATGAGCAGTTCTTC,CASSDWFTGGNEQFF
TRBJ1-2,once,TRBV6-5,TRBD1,TGTGCCAGCAGTTACCTGGGGACAGGGGAAGGCTACACCTTC,CASSYLGTGEGYTF
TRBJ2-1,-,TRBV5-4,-,TGTGCCAGCACCCCCGAGGGAAATTTATACAATGAGCAGTTCTTC,CASTPEGNLYNEQFF
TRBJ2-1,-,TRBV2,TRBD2,TGTGCCAGCAGTACAAGCGGGGGATACAATGAGCAGTTCTTC,CASSTSGGYNEQFF
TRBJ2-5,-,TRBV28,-,TGTGCCAGCAGTTTAAGGCGGGGTGAGGTGGAGACCCAGTACTTC,CASSLRRGEVETQYF
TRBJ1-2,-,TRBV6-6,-,TGTGCCATCGGGGGCGGAGGGTATGGCTACACCTTC,CAIGGGGYGYTF
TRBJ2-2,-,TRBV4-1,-,TGCGCCAGCAGCCAATCCGTGGACCCCGGTACCGGGGAGCTGTTTTTT,CASSQSVDPGTGELFF
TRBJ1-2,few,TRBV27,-,TGTGCCAGCAGTTTAAGAGCGTCCTATGGCTACACCTTC,CASSLRASYGYTF
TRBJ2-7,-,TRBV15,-,TGTGCCACCAGCGCAAGGCGGGCCTACGAGCAGTACTTC,CATSARRAYEQYF
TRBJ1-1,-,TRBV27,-,TGTGCCAGCAGTTTATTAGGGGCTACTGAAGCTTTCTTT,CASSLLGATEAFF
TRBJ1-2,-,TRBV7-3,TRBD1,TGTGCCAGCAGCTTGGGACAGGGAGGGGATGGCTACACCTTC,CASSLGQGGDGYTF
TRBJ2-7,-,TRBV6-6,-,TGTGCCAGCAGTTACAGGGCAGGGGGGTCCTACGAGCAGTACTTC,CASSYRAGGSYEQYF
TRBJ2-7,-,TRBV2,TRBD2,TGTGCCGCGTCGAAGAGTGGGGTTGCTAGCGGCCTCTACGAGCAGTACTTC,CAASKSGVASGLYEQYF
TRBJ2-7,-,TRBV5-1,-,TGCGCCAGCGCCGGGTCGTTCTCCTACGAGCAGTACTTC,CASAGSFSYEQYF
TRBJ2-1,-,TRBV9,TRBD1,TGTGCCAGCAGCGTAGACAAAGGGCAGGGGGCTAACAATGAGCAGTTCTTC,CASSVDKGQGANNEQFF
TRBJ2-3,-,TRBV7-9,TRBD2,TGTGCCAGCAGCTATCCTACTAGCGGGGGAGTGGGGGATACGCAGTATTTT,CASSYPTSGGVGDTQYF
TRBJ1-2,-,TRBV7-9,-,TGTGCCAGCAGCTTGGGGGACACGTCGGTGGGTGGCTACACCTTC,CASSLGDTSVGGYTF
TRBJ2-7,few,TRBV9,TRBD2,TGTGCCAGCAGAGGTAGCGGGAGTCCCGAGCAGTACTTC,CASRGSGSPEQYF
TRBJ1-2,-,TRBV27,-,TGTGCCAGCTCGCCCTCAGGGCGGAACTATGGCTACACCTTC,CASSPSGRNYGYTF
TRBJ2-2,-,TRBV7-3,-,TGTGCCAGCAGTCCGGGGGGCGCCGGGGAGCTGTTTTTT,CASSPGGAGELFF
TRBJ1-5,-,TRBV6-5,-,TGTGCCAGCAGGAAGGGCCTGGGCAATCAGCCCCAGCATTTT,CASRKGLGNQPQHF
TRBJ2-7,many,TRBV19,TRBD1,TGTGCCAGTAGTCCACCCTACAGGGGGCGCCACGAGCAGTACTTC,CASSPPYRGRHEQYF
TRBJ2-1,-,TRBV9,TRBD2,TGTGCCAGCAGCGGATCACTAGCGGGAGTCGGGAATGAGCAGTTCTTC,CASSGSLAGVGNEQFF
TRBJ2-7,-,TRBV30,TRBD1,TGTGCCTGGCATGGGACAGGGAACTCCTACGAGCAGTACTTC,CAWHGTGNSYEQYF